This T cell receptor beta chain was captured in a study of Tregs in tolerant kidney transplant recipients. Overall study findings and caveats: Tregs expanded with activated donor B cells seemed most donor-specific.

The CDR3 length is 15 residues. Germline CDR1 and CDR2: LNHDA and SQIVND (reference sequence). Trimming left V 4 bases short and J 2 bases short, with 13 bases between. TCRdb keeps only in-frame clones here, not all; method: immunoSEQ multiplex PCR. The sample lists roughly 70,000 clones; roughly 89% were seen once. Turning to this clone: The antigen remains undetermined.

The TCR sequence derives from a human donor in good health. The rearrangement joins TRBV19 to TRBJ2-3, with a possible D match to TRBD1 (6 bases). The sequencing sample was made of CD4+ T cells from blood. The CDR3, as DNA: TGTGCCAGTAGTAAACAGGGTTCTTTCACAGATACGCAGTATTTT. Translating gives CASSKQGSFTDTQYF. Full variable domain (remainder filled in from reference TRBV19 and TRBJ2-3): DGGITQSPKYLFRKEGQNVTLSCEQNLNHDAMYWYRQDPGQGLRLIYYSQIVNDFQKGDIAEGYSVSREKKESFPLTVTSAQKNPTAFYLCASSKQGSFTDTQYFGPGTRLTVL.